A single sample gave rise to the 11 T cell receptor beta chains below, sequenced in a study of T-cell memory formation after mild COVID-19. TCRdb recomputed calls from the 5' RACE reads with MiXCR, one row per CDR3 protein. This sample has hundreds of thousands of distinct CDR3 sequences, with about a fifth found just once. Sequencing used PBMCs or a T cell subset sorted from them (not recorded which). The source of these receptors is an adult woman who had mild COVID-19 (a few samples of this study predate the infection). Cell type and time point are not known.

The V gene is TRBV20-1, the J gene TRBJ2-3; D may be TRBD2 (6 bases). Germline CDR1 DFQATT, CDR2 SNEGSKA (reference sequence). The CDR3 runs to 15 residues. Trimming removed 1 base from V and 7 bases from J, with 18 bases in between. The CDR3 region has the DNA TGCAGTGCTAGAGCAGCCCTAGCCGGAGGGCATACGCAGTATTTT. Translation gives CSARAALAGGHTQYF.

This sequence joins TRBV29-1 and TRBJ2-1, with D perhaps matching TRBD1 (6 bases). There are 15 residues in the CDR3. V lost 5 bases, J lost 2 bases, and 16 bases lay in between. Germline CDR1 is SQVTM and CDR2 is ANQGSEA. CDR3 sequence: CSVTLGQWTYNEQFF. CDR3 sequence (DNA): TGCAGCGTTACCCTAGGACAGTGGACCTACAATGAGCAGTTCTTC.

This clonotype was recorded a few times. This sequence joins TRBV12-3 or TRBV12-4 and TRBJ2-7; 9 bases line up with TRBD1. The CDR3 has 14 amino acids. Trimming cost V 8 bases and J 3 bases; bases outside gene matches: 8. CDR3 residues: CASRVGTGSYEQYF. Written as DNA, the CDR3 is TGTGCCAGCCGTGTTGGGACAGGGAGCTACGAGCAGTACTTC.

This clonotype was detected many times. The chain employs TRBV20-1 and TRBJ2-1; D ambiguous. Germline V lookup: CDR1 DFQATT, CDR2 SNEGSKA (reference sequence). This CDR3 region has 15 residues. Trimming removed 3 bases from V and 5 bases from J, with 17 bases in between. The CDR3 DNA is TGCAGTGCTAGGTCAAATAACCAACGCAACAATGAGCAGTTCTTC. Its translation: CSARSNNQRNNEQFF.

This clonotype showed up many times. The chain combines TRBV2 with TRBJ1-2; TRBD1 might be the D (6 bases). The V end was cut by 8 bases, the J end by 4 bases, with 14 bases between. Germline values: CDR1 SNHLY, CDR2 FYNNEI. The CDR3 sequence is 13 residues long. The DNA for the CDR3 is TGTGCCAGCGCTAACGACAGGCGCTATGGCTACACCTTC. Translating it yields CASANDRRYGYTF.

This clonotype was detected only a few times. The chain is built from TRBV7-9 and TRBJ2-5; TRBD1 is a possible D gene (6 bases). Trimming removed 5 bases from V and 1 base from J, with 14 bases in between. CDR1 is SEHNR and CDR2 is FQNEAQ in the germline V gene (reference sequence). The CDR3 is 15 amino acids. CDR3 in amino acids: CASSPLGQIQETQYF. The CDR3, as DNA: TGTGCCAGCAGCCCCCTTGGACAGATCCAAGAGACCCAGTACTTC.

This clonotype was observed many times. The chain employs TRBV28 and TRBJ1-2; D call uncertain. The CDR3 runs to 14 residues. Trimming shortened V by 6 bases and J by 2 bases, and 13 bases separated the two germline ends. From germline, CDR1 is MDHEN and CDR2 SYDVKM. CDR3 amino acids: CASRSYSTNYGYTF. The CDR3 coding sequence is TGTGCCAGCAGGTCCTACTCAACCAACTATGGCTACACCTTC.

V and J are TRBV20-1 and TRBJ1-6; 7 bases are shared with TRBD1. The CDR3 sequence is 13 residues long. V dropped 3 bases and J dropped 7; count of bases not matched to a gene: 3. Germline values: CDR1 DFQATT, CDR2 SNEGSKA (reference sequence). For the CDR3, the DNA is TGCAGTGCTAGTGCACAGGGGAATTCACCCCTCCACTTT. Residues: CSASAQGNSPLHF.

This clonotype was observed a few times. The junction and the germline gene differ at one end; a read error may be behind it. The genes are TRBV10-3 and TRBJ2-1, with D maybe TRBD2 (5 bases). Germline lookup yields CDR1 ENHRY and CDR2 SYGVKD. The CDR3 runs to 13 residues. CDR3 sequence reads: CAVSGSSYNEQFF. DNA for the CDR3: TGTGCCGTCAGCGGAAGCTCCTACAATGAGCAGTTCTTC.

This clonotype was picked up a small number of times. CDR3 nucleotide sequence: TGTGCCACCAACGAAGCGGGCCACTACGAGCAGTACTTC. This sequence encodes CATNEAGHYEQYF. The V gene is TRBV15, the J gene TRBJ2-7, with D perhaps matching TRBD2 (6 bases). V dropped 7 bases and J dropped 3 bases, with 13 bases sitting between them. The CDR3 totals 13 residues. Germline V gene data show CDR1 as LNHNV and CDR2 as YYDKDF (reference sequence).

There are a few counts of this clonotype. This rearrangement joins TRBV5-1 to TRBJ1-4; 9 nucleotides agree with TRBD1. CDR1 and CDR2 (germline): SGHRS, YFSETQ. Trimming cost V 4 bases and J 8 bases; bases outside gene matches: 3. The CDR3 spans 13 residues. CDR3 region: CASSTGQGEKLFF. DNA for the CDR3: TGCGCCAGCAGCACCGGACAGGGGGAAAAACTGTTTTTT.